This entry describes one TCR beta chain. Its antigen is unknown. The data belong to a study of T cell responses to AZD1222 COVID-19 vaccine. There are 17 residues in the CDR3. Losses at the gene ends were 4 bases for V and 4 bases for J; bases not matched to a gene: 8. Germline-derived CDR1 and CDR2 are SGHNT and YYREEE (reference sequence). The protocol was immunoSEQ multiplex PCR, while the TCRdb copy is restricted to in-frame clones and leaves out a portion. The sample holds more than 95,000 clones; around 84% are singletons and the top ten take under 20%. Second doses that came at about 4 or about 12 weeks were put together. General study results and limits: Once two AZD1222 doses were given, Spike-specific TCR breadth and depth went up.

J is TRBJ2-2 and V is TRBV5-4; 12 bases align to TRBD2. The clonotype was recovered from an adult who received the AZD1222 COVID-19 vaccine. Sequencing used peripheral blood, obtained 28 days after the second AZD1222 dose. CDR3 in amino acids: CASSPLTSGRTTGELFF. CDR3 bases: TGTGCCAGCAGCCCTCTGACTAGCGGGAGAACCACCGGGGAGCTGTTTTTT.